This T cell receptor (beta chain) appears in the sequencing data of a study of beta chain features in type 1 diabetes. This clone has just a few counts. What it binds is unknown. The whole isolated RNA underwent reverse transcription, so sequencing captured expressed TCRB transcripts. Sequenced by immunoSEQ multiplex PCR; TCRdb stores in-frame clones only, minus some. The table includes about 400,000 clones, roughly 12% detected once. Findings and caveats of the study: These data did not resolve whether HLA type affects TCRB rearrangement. Using cDNA template may skew counts toward highly expressing activated cells.

This CDR3 is 16 amino acids long. The V end was cut by 6 bases, the J end by 0 bases, with 17 bases between. Germline V CDR1 and CDR2: SGHRS, YFSETQ. This clonotype was obtained from a man aged 18 to 29 in good health. This rearrangement joins TRBV5-1 to TRBJ2-3; maybe TRBD1 (6 bases). Sequencing used naive CD4+ T cells from blood. The CDR3 here is CASTPTGQPSTDTQYF. In DNA, the CDR3 is TGCGCCAGCACCCCCACAGGACAGCCTAGCACAGATACGCAGTATTTT.